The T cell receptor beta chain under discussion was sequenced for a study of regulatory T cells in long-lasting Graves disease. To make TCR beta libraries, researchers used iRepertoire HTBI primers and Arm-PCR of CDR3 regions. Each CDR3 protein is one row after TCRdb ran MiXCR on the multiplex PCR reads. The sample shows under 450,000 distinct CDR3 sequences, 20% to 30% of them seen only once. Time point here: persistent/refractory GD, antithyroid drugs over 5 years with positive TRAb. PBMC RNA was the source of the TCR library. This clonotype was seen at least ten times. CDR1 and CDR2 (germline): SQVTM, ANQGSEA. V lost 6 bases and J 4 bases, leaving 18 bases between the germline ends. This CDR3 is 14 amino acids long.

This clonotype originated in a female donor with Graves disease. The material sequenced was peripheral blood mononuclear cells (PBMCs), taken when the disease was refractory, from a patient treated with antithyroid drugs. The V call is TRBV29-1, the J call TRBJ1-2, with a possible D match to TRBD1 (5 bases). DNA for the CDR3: TGCAGCGTCGACGACGTCAGGGCGGCCTATGGCTACACCTTC. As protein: CSVDDVRAAYGYTF.